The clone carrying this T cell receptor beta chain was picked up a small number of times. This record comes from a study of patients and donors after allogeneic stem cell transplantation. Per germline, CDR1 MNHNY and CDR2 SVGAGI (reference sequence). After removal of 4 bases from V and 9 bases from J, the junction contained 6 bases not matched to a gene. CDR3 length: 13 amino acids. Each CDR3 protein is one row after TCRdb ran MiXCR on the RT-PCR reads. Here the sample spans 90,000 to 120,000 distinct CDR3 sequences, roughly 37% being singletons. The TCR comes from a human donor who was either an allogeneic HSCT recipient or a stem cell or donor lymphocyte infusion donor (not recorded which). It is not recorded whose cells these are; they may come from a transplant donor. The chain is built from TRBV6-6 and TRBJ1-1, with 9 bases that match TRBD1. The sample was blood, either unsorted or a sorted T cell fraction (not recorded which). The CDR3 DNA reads TGTGCCAGCAGTTCTAAGGGACAGGGAAAAGCTTTCTTT. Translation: CASSSKGQGKAFF.